What follows describes a single TCR beta chain. Its antigen is currently not known. No quality values exist for individual bases; no much larger clone is one base distant. The record originates from a study of beta chain features in type 1 diabetes (dated by TCRdb to the late 2010s). Background on the whole study: Mean age, gender distribution, total cell number and subset yield did not differ between patients and healthy donors. A total of roughly 99 million sorted cells were examined across all samples, and the number of cells per subset was strongly correlated with RNA yield. In the study, TCRB repertoires of sorted circulating CD4+ T cell subsets from recently diagnosed type 1 diabetes patients were compared with those of matched healthy donors. Whereas all 28 donors provided naive and central memory subsets, regulatory and stem cell-like memory subsets were isolated from just 8 patients and roughly eight healthy donors.

The entire isolated RNA was reverse transcribed using the High Capacity cDNA Reverse Transcription Kit, and thus expressed TCRB transcripts were sequenced. Deep immunoSEQ sequencing was applied to naive, central memory and regulatory T cell samples, giving an average of about 3.8 million total reads per sample. Sorted cells were lysed in RLT buffer and RNA was extracted with DNase-treated RNeasy Micro or Mini kits, depending on cell number. Each cell subset was processed separately to prevent cross-contamination, with patient and healthy donor samples processed together. TCRB sequences were amplified from cDNA with the immunoSEQ multiplex PCR, producing 87-bp fragments spanning the CDR3 region. The amplicons were sequenced using the Illumina HiSeq platform. In the original analysis: PCR bias was corrected computationally using synthetic template baselines, and reads within Hamming distance 2 were collapsed, with unmergeable singletons discarded. By aligning reads against IMGT, V, D and J genes, CDR3 length, and insertions or deletions at six rearrangement sites were assigned. Within each subset, clonotype counts were normalized to sorted cell number, after which true diversity and Gini coefficients were computed with the tcR R package. The overlap coefficient, calculated on TCRB nucleotide sequences, was used to measure repertoire sharing. Out-of-frame TCRB sequences from naive cells were analyzed as a proxy for the pre-selection repertoire. The table comes from immuneACCESS by way of TCRdb, which keeps in-frame sequences with V and J called. Part of the clones is missing from these tables; in studies checked, under half for an unresolved V gene and the rest for unknown reasons. The DNA gave D and trimming, while V, J and clone size come from that table. The sample includes 120,000 to 150,000 clones, with about 10% observed a single time. Approximately 1.3% of the sample rests with the top ten.

Each donor gave one peripheral blood draw, averaging approximately 0.12 L, which was collected into heparinised tubes. Naive, central memory, regulatory and stem cell-like memory CD4+ T cells were sorted on a BD FACSAria II using a panel including CD45RO, CCR7, CD25, CD127, CD95 and CD27. Purity was above 98% for every sorted population. Right away, PBMCs were isolated by Lymphoprep density gradient centrifugation and were stained directly, with no culture step. To minimize batch effects, samples were stained and sorted in pairs, one healthy donor with one patient per experiment. Overall results and qualifications from the work: Shorter templates might have been favored by PCR, but patient and control samples were amplified and corrected together, so both groups would have been affected equally by any skew. Type 1 diabetes patients showed a moderate but significant shortening of TCRB CDR3 length in all four CD4+ subsets. Patients with type 1 diabetes made fewer insertions and deleted more nucleotides at VDJ recombination sites, implying thymic rearrangement abnormalities. Because cDNA was sequenced instead of genomic DNA, highly expressing activated cells could be over-represented, though the groups showed no difference in activation or CD3 levels. Naive, central memory and regulatory TCRB repertoires appeared to be more similar among patients than among healthy donors. HLA sub-analyses involved small numbers of individuals, so any influence of HLA type on TCRB rearrangement remained unresolved.

The CDR3, cysteine through phenylalanine, is 12 amino acids long. Only the CDR3 region is kept as DNA, spanning 36 bases read in frame from base 1. According to the germline V gene (reference sequence), CDR1 reads GTSNPN and CDR2 reads SVGIG. V loses 0 bases of germline sequence and J loses 5 bases, and the interval between the two ends is 8 bases. Material: naive CD4+ T cells from blood. The cell subset or site label corresponds to: true naive CD4+ T cells. This TCR was sampled from a man between 18 and 35 years old in good health. This chain is built from TRBV30 and TRBJ2-7, with a tentative D gene TRBD1 over 6 matching bases. Here the CDR3 is given as CAWSVPGDEQYF. The DNA reads TGTGCCTGGAGTGTACCAGGGGACGAGCAGTACTTC.